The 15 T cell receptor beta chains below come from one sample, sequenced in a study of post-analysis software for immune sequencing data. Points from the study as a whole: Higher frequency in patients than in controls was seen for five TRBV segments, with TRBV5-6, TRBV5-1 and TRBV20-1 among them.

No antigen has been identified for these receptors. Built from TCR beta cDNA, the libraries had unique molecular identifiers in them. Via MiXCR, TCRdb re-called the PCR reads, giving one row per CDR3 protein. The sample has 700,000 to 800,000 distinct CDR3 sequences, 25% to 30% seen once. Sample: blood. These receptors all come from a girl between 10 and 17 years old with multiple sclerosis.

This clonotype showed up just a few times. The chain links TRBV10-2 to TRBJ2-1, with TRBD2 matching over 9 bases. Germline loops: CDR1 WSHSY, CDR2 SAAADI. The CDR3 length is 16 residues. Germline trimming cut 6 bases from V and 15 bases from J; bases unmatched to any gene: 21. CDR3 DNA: TGCGCCAGCAGGGGGCTAGCGGGGCCCCTTGATCCCCTATGGTTCTTC. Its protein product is CASRGLAGPLDPLWFF.

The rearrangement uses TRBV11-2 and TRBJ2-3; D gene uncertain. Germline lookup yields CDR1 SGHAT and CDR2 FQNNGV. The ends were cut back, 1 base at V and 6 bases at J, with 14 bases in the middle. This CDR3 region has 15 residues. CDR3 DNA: TGTGCCAGCAGCTTAGGCCCCCTTCTAAGGGATACGCAGTATTTT. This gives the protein CASSLGPLLRDTQYF.

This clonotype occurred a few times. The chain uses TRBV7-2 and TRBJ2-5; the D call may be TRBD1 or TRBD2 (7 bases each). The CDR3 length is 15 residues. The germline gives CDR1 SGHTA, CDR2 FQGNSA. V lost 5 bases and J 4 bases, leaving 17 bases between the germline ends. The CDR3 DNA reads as TGTGCCAGCAGCCTACAGCGGGACAGAGGAGAGACCCAGTACTTC. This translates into CASSLQRDRGETQYF. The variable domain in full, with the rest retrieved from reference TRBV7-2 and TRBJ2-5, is GAGVSQSPSNKVTEKGKDVELRCDPISGHTALYWYRQSLGQGLEFLIYFQGNSAPDKSGLPSDRFSAERTGGSVSTLTIQRTQQEDSAVYLCASSLQRDRGETQYFGPGTRLLVL.

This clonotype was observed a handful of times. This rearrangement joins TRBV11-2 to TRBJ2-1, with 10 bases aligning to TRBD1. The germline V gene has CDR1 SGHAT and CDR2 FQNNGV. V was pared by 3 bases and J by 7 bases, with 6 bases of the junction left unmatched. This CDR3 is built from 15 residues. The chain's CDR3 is CASSLDRGSTNEQFF. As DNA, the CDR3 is TGTGCCAGCAGCTTGGACAGGGGGTCTACGAATGAGCAGTTCTTC. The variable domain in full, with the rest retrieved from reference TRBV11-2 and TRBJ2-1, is EAGVAQSPRYKIIEKRQSVAFWCNPISGHATLYWYQQILGQGPKLLIQFQNNGVVDDSQLPKDRFSAERLKGVDSTLKIQPAKLEDSAVYLCASSLDRGSTNEQFFGPGTRLTVL.

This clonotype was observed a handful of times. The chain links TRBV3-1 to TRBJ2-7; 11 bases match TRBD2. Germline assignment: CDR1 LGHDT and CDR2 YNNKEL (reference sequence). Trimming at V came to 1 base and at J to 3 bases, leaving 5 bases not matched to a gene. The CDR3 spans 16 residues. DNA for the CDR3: TGTGCCAGCAGCCAAGGAAGACTAGCGGGACGCTACGAGCAGTACTTC. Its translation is CASSQGRLAGRYEQYF.

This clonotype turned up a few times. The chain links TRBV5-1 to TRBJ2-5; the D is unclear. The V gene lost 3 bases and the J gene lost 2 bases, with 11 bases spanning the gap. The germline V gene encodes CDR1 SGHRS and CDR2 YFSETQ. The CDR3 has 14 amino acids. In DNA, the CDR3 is TGCGCCAGCAGCTCACAGAAAGAACAAGAGACCCAGTACTTC. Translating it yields CASSSQKEQETQYF.

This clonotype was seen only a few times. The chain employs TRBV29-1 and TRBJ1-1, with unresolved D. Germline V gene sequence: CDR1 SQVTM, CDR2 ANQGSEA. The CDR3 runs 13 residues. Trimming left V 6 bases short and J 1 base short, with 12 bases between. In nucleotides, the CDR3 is TGCAGCGTGACGAACCTCCCGAACACTGAAGCTTTCTTT. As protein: CSVTNLPNTEAFF.

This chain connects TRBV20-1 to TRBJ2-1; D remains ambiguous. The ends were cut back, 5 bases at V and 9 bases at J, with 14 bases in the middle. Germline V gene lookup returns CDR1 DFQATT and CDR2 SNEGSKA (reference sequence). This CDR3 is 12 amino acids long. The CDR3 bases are TGCAGTGCTTCCCGAGGCCCCGTTGAGCAGTTCTTC. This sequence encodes CSASRGPVEQFF.

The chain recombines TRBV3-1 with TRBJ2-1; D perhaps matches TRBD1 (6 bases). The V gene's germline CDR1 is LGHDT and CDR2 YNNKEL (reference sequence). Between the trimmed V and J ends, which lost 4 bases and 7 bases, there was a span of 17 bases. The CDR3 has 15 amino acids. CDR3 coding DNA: TGTGCCAGCAGCCCCCTTGCGCCCACAGGGAATGAGCAGTTCTTC. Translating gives CASSPLAPTGNEQFF.

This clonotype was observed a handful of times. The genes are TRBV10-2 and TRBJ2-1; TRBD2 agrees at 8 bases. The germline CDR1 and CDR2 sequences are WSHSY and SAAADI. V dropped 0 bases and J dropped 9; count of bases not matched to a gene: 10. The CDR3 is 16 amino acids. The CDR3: CASSESKVWREAEQFF. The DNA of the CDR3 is TGCGCCAGCAGTGAGTCTAAGGTTTGGCGGGAGGCTGAGCAGTTCTTC.

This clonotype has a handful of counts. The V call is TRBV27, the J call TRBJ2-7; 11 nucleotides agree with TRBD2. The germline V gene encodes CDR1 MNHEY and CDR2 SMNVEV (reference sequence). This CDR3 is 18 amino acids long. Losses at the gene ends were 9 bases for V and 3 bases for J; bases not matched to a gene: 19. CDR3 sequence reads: CASPNPGSGRVRHYEQYF. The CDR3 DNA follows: TGTGCCAGTCCCAATCCGGGTAGCGGGAGGGTGAGGCACTACGAGCAGTACTTC.

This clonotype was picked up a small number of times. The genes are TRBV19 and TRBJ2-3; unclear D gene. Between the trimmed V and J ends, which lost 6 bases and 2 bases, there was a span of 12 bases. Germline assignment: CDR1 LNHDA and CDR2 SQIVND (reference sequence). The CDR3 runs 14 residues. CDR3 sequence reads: CASSPRSTTDTQYF. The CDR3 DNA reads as TGTGCCAGTAGCCCTAGATCCACCACAGATACGCAGTATTTT.

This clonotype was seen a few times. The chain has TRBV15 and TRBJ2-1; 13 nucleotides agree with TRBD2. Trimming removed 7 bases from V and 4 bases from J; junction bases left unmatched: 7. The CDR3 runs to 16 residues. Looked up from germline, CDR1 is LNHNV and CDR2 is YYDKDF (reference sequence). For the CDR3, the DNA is TGTGCCACCACCGATAAACTAGCGGGAGGGTACAATGAGCAGTTCTTC. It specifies CATTDKLAGGYNEQFF.

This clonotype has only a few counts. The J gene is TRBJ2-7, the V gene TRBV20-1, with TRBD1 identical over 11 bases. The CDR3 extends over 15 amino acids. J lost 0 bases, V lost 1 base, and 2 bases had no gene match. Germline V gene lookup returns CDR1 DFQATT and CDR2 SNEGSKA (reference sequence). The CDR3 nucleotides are TGCAGTGCTAGAGCCGGGACAGGGGGCTCCTACGAGCAGTACTTC. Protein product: CSARAGTGGSYEQYF.

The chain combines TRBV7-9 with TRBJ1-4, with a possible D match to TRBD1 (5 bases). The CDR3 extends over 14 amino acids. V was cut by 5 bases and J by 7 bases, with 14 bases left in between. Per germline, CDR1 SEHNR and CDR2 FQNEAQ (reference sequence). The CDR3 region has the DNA TGTGCCAGCAGCCCGGAGGGGCGGGGTGAAAAACTGTTTTTT. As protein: CASSPEGRGEKLFF.